What follows are 27 T cell receptor beta chains derived from one specimen sequenced in a study of PD-1 blockade in classical Hodgkin lymphoma. Each and every patient relapsed after autologous stem cell transplantation, and patients got differing brentuximab vedotin exposure. Method: immunoSEQ multiplex PCR; TCRdb's copy keeps in-frame clones and lacks some. The data show about 59,000 clones, 90% seen once. The specimen comprised peripheral blood mononuclear cells (PBMCs), sampled at baseline. These receptors were collected from a human donor with classical Hodgkin lymphoma.

V is TRBV10-1 and J is TRBJ2-7, with 14 bases fitting TRBD2. The CDR3 sequence is 17 residues long. The ends lost 3 bases at V and 4 bases at J; junction bases unmatched: 8. From germline, CDR1 is WNHNN and CDR2 SYGVQD (reference sequence). In nucleotides, the CDR3 is TGCGCCAGCAGTGACCTGGGACTAGCGGGAGACTCGTACGAGCAGTACTTC. Protein: CASSDLGLAGDSYEQYF.

This chain links TRBV27 with TRBJ1-1; D remains ambiguous. CDR3 length equals 13 residues. Germline CDR1 and CDR2: MNHEY and SMNVEV (reference sequence). The V gene lost 2 bases and the J gene lost 4 bases, with 8 bases spanning the gap. CDR3 amino acids: CASSLGFGTEAFF. DNA for the CDR3: TGTGCCAGCAGTTTAGGGTTTGGCACTGAAGCTTTCTTT.

V and J are TRBV7-8 and TRBJ2-1; TRBD1 agrees at 8 bases. Per the germline V gene, CDR1 is SGHVS and CDR2 is FQNEAQ. The CDR3 runs to 14 residues. V shed 9 bases and J 0 bases; nucleotides not matched to a gene: 4. The CDR3 DNA follows: TGTGCCAGTTCAGGGGGCTACTCCTACAATGAGCAGTTCTTC. Residues: CASSGGYSYNEQFF.

The chain joins TRBV19 to TRBJ1-1; D remains unclear. The germline V and J ends were trimmed by 2 bases and 1 base, with 5 bases remaining between them. Per germline, CDR1 LNHDA and CDR2 SQIVND (reference sequence). The CDR3 runs 13 residues. CDR3 region: CASSIRGNTEAFF. The CDR3 nucleotides are TGTGCCAGTAGTATACGGGGGAACACTGAAGCTTTCTTT.

The chain joins TRBV7-2 to TRBJ2-5; D is possibly TRBD2 (5 bases). V was clipped by 2 bases and J by 5 bases, with 9 bases between them. There are 13 residues in the CDR3. Germline loops: CDR1 SGHTA, CDR2 FQGNSA. CDR3 amino acids: CASSLRVAETQYF. The CDR3 DNA reads as TGTGCCAGCAGCTTAAGGGTAGCGGAGACCCAGTACTTC. The variable domain in full, completed from reference TRBV7-2 and TRBJ2-5, reads GAGVSQSPSNKVTEKGKDVELRCDPISGHTALYWYRQSLGQGLEFLIYFQGNSAPDKSGLPSDRFSAERTGGSVSTLTIQRTQQEDSAVYLCASSLRVAETQYFGPGTRLLVL.

The gene calls are TRBV5-1 and TRBJ2-7; 7 nucleotides agree with TRBD1. Germline CDR1 and CDR2: SGHRS and YFSETQ. J was trimmed by 6 bases and V by 1 base; bases with no gene match: 13. CDR3 length equals 16 residues. CDR3 coding DNA: TGCGCCAGCAGCTTGAACTCCGGACAGGTTATTGTCGAGCAGTACTTC. The encoded protein is CASSLNSGQVIVEQYF.

This chain links TRBV27 with TRBJ2-1; TRBD2 might be the D (5 bases). Per germline, CDR1 MNHEY and CDR2 SMNVEV (reference sequence). The CDR3 totals 12 residues. Between the trimmed V and J ends, which lost 2 bases and 7 bases, there was a span of 6 bases. CDR3 DNA: TGTGCCAGCAGTTTACGGGAAAATGAGCAGTTCTTC. Protein: CASSLRENEQFF.

This chain uses TRBV9 with TRBJ1-1, with D uncertain. CDR3 length: 13 residues. Germline-derived CDR1 and CDR2 are SGDLS and YYNGEE. Trimming stripped 2 bases from V and 0 bases from J, with 5 bases between. This chain's CDR3 is CASSVSLNTEAFF. CDR3 coding DNA: TGTGCCAGCAGCGTCTCTCTGAACACTGAAGCTTTCTTT.

The chain couples TRBV27 to TRBJ2-7, with 8 bases identical to TRBD1. Germline CDR1 MNHEY, CDR2 SMNVEV (reference sequence). Trimming removed 6 bases from V and 6 bases from J; junction bases left unmatched: 10. The CDR3 sequence is 14 residues long. CDR3 coding DNA: TGTGCCAGCAGGGGCCCGACAGGGGTGAGCGAGCAGTACTTC. Its protein is CASRGPTGVSEQYF.

The J gene is TRBJ2-7, the V gene TRBV14, with D uncertain. The CDR3 length is 15 residues. Germline values: CDR1 SGHDN, CDR2 FVKESK. V lost 4 bases, J lost 3 bases, and 16 bases lay in between. Here the CDR3 reads CASSPQAVNSYEQYF. The CDR3 coding sequence is TGTGCCAGCAGCCCTCAGGCGGTGAACAGCTACGAGCAGTACTTC.

The chain joins TRBV29-1 to TRBJ2-2; D is ambiguous. Germline CDR1 reads SQVTM; CDR2 reads ANQGSEA. V was cut by 4 bases and J by 0 bases, with 9 bases left in between. There are 14 residues in the CDR3. In DNA, the CDR3 is TGCAGCGTTGGCTTGGCAGCGAACACCGGGGAGCTGTTTTTT. Protein product: CSVGLAANTGELFF.

V is TRBV18 and J is TRBJ2-1; D is ambiguous. From germline, CDR1 is KGHSH and CDR2 LQKENI. Trimming removed 3 bases from V and 10 bases from J, with 10 bases in between. The CDR3 runs to 12 residues. The CDR3: CASSPNPWEQFF. CDR3 coding DNA: TGTGCCAGCTCACCGAACCCCTGGGAGCAGTTCTTC.

This clone has a single count. J is TRBJ2-3 and V is TRBV27; the D is unclear. V shed 6 bases and J shed 4 bases, with 17 bases lying between them. The length of the CDR3 is 15 residues. Germline V gene sequence: CDR1 MNHEY, CDR2 SMNVEV (reference sequence). The CDR3 region has the DNA TGTGCCAGCAGAAACGGGTACGGAGAACCAGATACGCAGTATTTT. Protein product: CASRNGYGEPDTQYF.

In its sample, this clone was seen once. The chain joins TRBV15 to TRBJ2-5; possibly TRBD1 or TRBD2 for D (5 bases each). The germline gives CDR1 LNHNV, CDR2 YYDKDF (reference sequence). The CDR3 spans 16 residues. V was clipped by 5 bases and J by 1 base, with 17 bases between them. Here the CDR3 reads CATSWSGPNPQETQYF. CDR3 coding DNA: TGTGCCACCAGCTGGTCGGGGCCGAACCCCCAAGAGACCCAGTACTTC. Variable domain in full (rest from reference TRBV15 and TRBJ2-5): DAMVIQNPRYQVTQFGKPVTLSCSQTLNHNVMYWYQQKSSQAPKLLFHYYDKDFNNEADTPDNFQSRRPNTSFCFLDIRSPGLGDTAMYLCATSWSGPNPQETQYFGPGTRLLVL.

This clone occurred a few times. This chain uses TRBV29-1 with TRBJ2-1; TRBD2 agrees at 13 bases. Unmatched junction bases numbered 0, after V lost 1 base and J lost 9 bases. Germline-derived CDR1 and CDR2 are SQVTM and ANQGSEA. The CDR3 runs 13 residues. The CDR3 DNA reads TGCAGCGTTGAAGGACTAGCGGGAGGTGAGCAGTTCTTC. Translating it yields CSVEGLAGGEQFF.

The rearrangement links TRBV19 to TRBJ2-3; D is ambiguous. The CDR3 covers 12 residues. Germline V gives CDR1 LNHDA, CDR2 SQIVND (reference sequence). The ends were cut back, 1 base at V and 10 bases at J, with 9 bases in the middle. CDR3 sequence (DNA): TGTGCCAGTAGTATAGCCCGGGCTGCGCAGTATTTT. It is translated as CASSIARAAQYF.

V and J are TRBV7-9 and TRBJ2-5; TRBD2 might be the D (5 bases). The CDR3 contains 12 residues. Looked up from germline, CDR1 is SEHNR and CDR2 is FQNEAQ (reference sequence). V lost 1 base, J lost 7 bases, and 7 bases lay in between. CDR3 sequence (DNA): TGTGCCAGCAGCTTAGGTGCGGGGACCCAGTACTTC. Protein: CASSLGAGTQYF.

V and J are TRBV2 and TRBJ2-7; D not certain. There are 12 residues in the CDR3. The germline V gene has CDR1 SNHLY and CDR2 FYNNEI. Trimming took 5 bases from V and 7 from J, leaving 12 bases between them. The CDR3 region has the DNA TGTGCCAGCAGTACTTCCAACGATGAGCAGTACTTC. Its translation is CASSTSNDEQYF.

The chain combines TRBV27 with TRBJ1-4; D gene unclear. V lost 6 bases and J lost 4, with 15 bases in between. The germline gives CDR1 MNHEY, CDR2 SMNVEV (reference sequence). There are 15 residues in the CDR3. This CDR3 is CASRPLDSFNEKLFF. The CDR3 nucleotides read TGTGCCAGCAGACCTTTAGACTCTTTTAATGAAAAACTGTTTTTT.

This clone was picked up one time. The J gene is TRBJ2-3, the V gene TRBV11-2, with 8 bases identical to TRBD2. Germline CDR1 SGHAT, CDR2 FQNNGV. V gave up 5 bases and J gave up 1 base; unmatched junction bases: 11. The CDR3 runs to 17 residues. This CDR3 reads CASSRGGRALGTDTQYF. CDR3 nucleotide sequence: TGTGCCAGCAGCCGGGGGGGGAGGGCCTTGGGCACAGATACGCAGTATTTT.

This chain joins TRBV7-2 and TRBJ2-1; D unclear. There are 15 residues in the CDR3. V lost 1 base and J lost 4, with 11 bases in between. Germline values: CDR1 SGHTA, CDR2 FQGNSA. The CDR3 bases are TGTGCCAGCAGCTTAGAGGGATTTCCTTACAATGAGCAGTTCTTC. Protein sequence: CASSLEGFPYNEQFF. Full variable domain (rest looked up from reference TRBV7-2 and TRBJ2-1): GAGVSQSPSNKVTEKGKDVELRCDPISGHTALYWYRQSLGQGLEFLIYFQGNSAPDKSGLPSDRFSAERTGGSVSTLTIQRTQQEDSAVYLCASSLEGFPYNEQFFGPGTRLTVL.

The chain joins TRBV18 to TRBJ1-5; D ambiguous. The V gene's germline CDR1 is KGHSH and CDR2 LQKENI. Deletions cut 0 bases from V and 0 bases from J, with 9 bases between. The CDR3 runs to 16 residues. The CDR3 loop reads CASSPPGGYSNQPQHF. In DNA, the CDR3 is TGTGCCAGCTCACCACCGGGCGGATATAGCAATCAGCCCCAGCATTTT.

This clone was counted once. CDR3 residues: CASSFFTGELFF. Here the CDR3 DNA reads TGTGCCAGCAGTTTCTTCACCGGGGAGCTGTTTTTT. The chain uses TRBV28 and TRBJ2-2; the D is unclear. V was trimmed by 3 bases and J by 4 bases, leaving 3 bases between them. Looked up from germline, CDR1 is MDHEN and CDR2 is SYDVKM. The CDR3 contains 12 residues.

The sample holds a few counts of this clone. This chain joins TRBV2 and TRBJ2-2; perhaps TRBD1 as D (6 bases). This CDR3 has 14 residues. CDR1 is SNHLY and CDR2 is FYNNEI in the germline V gene. V lost 7 bases, J lost 6 bases, and 15 bases lay in between. The CDR3 DNA is TGTGCCAGCATGTGGCAGGGGATGGCCGGGGAGCTGTTTTTT. Translating gives CASMWQGMAGELFF.

This chain joins TRBV30 and TRBJ2-7, with D unresolved. CDR3 length: 13 residues. Trimming removed 2 bases at V and 2 bases at J, with 10 bases between. The germline gives CDR1 GTSNPN, CDR2 SVGIG (reference sequence). The CDR3 region is CAWSSRLAYEQYF. The CDR3 nucleotides read TGTGCCTGGAGTTCAAGGCTCGCCTACGAGCAGTACTTC.

The chain combines TRBV2 with TRBJ2-3, with TRBD2 as a possible D gene (6 bases). Germline V CDR1 and CDR2: SNHLY, FYNNEI. CDR3 length equals 14 residues. Trimming left V 6 bases short and J 0 bases short, with 10 bases between. The CDR3 DNA sequence: TGTGCCAGCAGCCACGGGACTAGCACAGATACGCAGTATTTT. This sequence encodes CASSHGTSTDTQYF.

V is TRBV5-1 and J is TRBJ2-7, with 10 bases fitting TRBD1. The CDR3 spans 15 residues. CDR1 is SGHRS, CDR2 YFSETQ, per germline. Trimming at V came to 5 bases and at J to 3 bases, leaving 8 bases not matched to a gene. The CDR3 DNA is TGCGCCAGCAGACGGACCGGGACAGGGGTCTACGAGCAGTACTTC. It yields the protein CASRRTGTGVYEQYF.